This T cell receptor (beta chain) originates from a study of PD-L1 blockade in urothelial cancer. The time point was: pretreatment peripheral blood. The patients had locally advanced or metastatic urothelial carcinoma. Using immunoSEQ multiplex PCR, the repertoire was profiled, and TCRdb retains in-frame clones only, with some absent. The sample has about 72,000 clones, 86% seen once; the top ten hold about 16%. Deletions cut 0 bases from V and 5 bases from J, with 17 bases between. Germline V gene lookup returns CDR1 GTSNPN and CDR2 SVGIG (reference sequence). The CDR3 covers 16 residues. With respect to this clone: The same CDR3 also results from other DNA sequences found in this sample.

The V and J genes are TRBV30 and TRBJ1-5, with a possible D match to TRBD1 (6 bases). The receptor comes from a man aged 55 to 69 with urothelial cancer. The starting material was PBMCs, obtained around atezolizumab (anti-PD-L1) treatment. The CDR3 sequence is CAWSVQGPPGDQPQHF. CDR3 bases: TGTGCCTGGAGTGTACAGGGACCCCCGGGTGATCAGCCCCAGCATTTT.